In this sample, the clone carrying this T cell receptor beta chain turned up once. Its target is not known. This specimen comes from a study of OX40 agonist ivuxolimab in advanced cancers. Study at large: Dose-escalation patients were diagnosed with hepatocellular carcinoma, melanoma, renal cell cancer or head and neck cancer.

This table comes from immunoSEQ multiplex PCR, and its TCRdb copy is limited to in-frame clones, with some not included. The table shows roughly 23,000 clones, with 77% occurring only once. The germline V gene has CDR1 SGHNT and CDR2 YYREEE (reference sequence). The CDR3 is 16 amino acids. Trimming took 4 bases from V and 3 from J; bases not matched to a gene: 5. Overall study findings and caveats: Still undetermined is the antigen specificity of the expanded peripheral T cells.

Individuals having autoimmune disease history or systemic immunosuppression were not enrolled. Blood got drawn at baseline, again on cycle 4 day 1, and then on cycle 7 day 1. The TCR comes from an adult with an advanced solid tumor such as melanoma, head and neck, liver or kidney cancer. V and J are TRBV5-4 and TRBJ2-3; the match to TRBD2 covers 13 bases. The sample in question was CD4+ or CD8+ T cells sorted from blood, obtained in a trial of the OX40 agonist ivuxolimab. CDR3 coding DNA: TGTGCCAGCAGCCGAGGACTAGCGGGGGATACAGATACGCAGTATTTT. This gives the protein CASSRGLAGDTDTQYF.